A selection of T cell receptor beta chains follows, all from one sample in a study of early T cells in non-severe SARS-CoV-2 infection. TCRdb redid the calling of the 5' RACE reads with MiXCR, one entry per CDR3 protein. This sample has fewer than 55,000 distinct CDR3 sequences; more than 6.5% occur once, and the top ten carry just over 8%. Specimen: whole blood. These receptors were taken from an adult who was a healthcare worker with PCR-confirmed SARS-CoV-2 infection or an uninfected control (not recorded which). CDR3s include the opening cysteine and the closing phenylalanine or tryptophan. A D gene is named only where the DNA matches it firmly. Size tells how often a clone was seen (once, few, many) or the class of an expanded clone, and some rows leave it out.

j_gene,v_gene,d_gene,abundance,CDR3aa,CDR3nt
TRBJ2-3,TRBV4-3,TRBD1,NA,CAGSLRGTADTQYF,TGCGCCGGCAGCCTCAGGGGGACGGCAGATACGCAGTATTTT
TRBJ1-4,TRBV20-1,TRBD1,many,CSAPGTGDNEKLFF,TGCAGTGCCCCAGGGACAGGGGATAATGAAAAACTGTTTTTT
TRBJ1-1,TRBV18,NA,many,CASSLSKMNTEAFF,TGTGCCAGCTCCCTTTCCAAGATGAACACTGAAGCTTTCTTT
TRBJ2-3,TRBV24-1,NA,NA,CATSDYGGTDTQYF,TGTGCCACCAGTGATTACGGGGGCACAGATACGCAGTATTTT
TRBJ2-1,TRBV24-1,NA,many,CATSDLLRPQFF,TGTGCCACCAGTGATTTACTCAGACCTCAGTTCTTC
TRBJ2-7,TRBV19,NA,few,CASSIQGLEQYF,TGTGCCAGTAGTATCCAGGGGCTCGAGCAGTACTTC
TRBJ2-6,TRBV4-3,TRBD1,NA,CASSQDLGRQGSGANVLTF,TGCGCCAGCAGCCAAGATCTCGGCCGACAGGGCTCTGGGGCCAACGTCCTGACTTTC
TRBJ1-1,TRBV2,NA,NA,CASSSRGIKTEAFF,TGTGCCAGCAGTTCCCGGGGAATCAAGACTGAAGCTTTCTTT
TRBJ1-2,TRBV19,NA,NA,CASSVVPGAYGYTF,TGTGCCAGTAGTGTCGTTCCCGGAGCCTATGGCTACACCTTC
TRBJ2-3,TRBV18,TRBD1,many,CASSPPLQGAGDTQYF,TGTGCCAGCTCACCACCTCTACAGGGGGCCGGAGATACGCAGTATTTT
TRBJ2-3,TRBV7-2,TRBD1,many,CASSLAGTGTGDTQYF,TGTGCCAGCAGCTTAGCGGGGACAGGAACAGGAGATACGCAGTATTTT
TRBJ1-1,TRBV3-1,TRBD1,few,CASSQEGTGESTEAFF,TGTGCCAGCAGCCAAGAGGGGACAGGGGAGAGCACTGAAGCTTTCTTT
TRBJ1-1,TRBV7-2,TRBD1,many,CASSPTGLEAFF,TGTGCCAGCAGCCCGACAGGGCTAGAAGCTTTCTTT
TRBJ2-1,TRBV6-5,NA,NA,CASSRTGHNEQFF,TGTGCCAGCAGTCGGACGGGTCACAATGAGCAGTTCTTC
TRBJ2-7,TRBV7-8,TRBD1,many,CASSPQTGSYLFF,TGTGCCAGCAGCCCTCAGACAGGGTCCTACTTGTTCTTC
TRBJ2-7,TRBV10-3,NA,many,CAISEYTGTHPYEQYF,TGTGCCATCAGTGAGTATACCGGGACCCATCCTTACGAGCAGTACTTC
TRBJ2-1,TRBV7-9,NA,few,CASSMALWAANEQFF,TGTGCCAGCAGCATGGCCCTCTGGGCGGCCAATGAGCAGTTCTTC
TRBJ2-5,TRBV29-1,NA,many,CSASYSETQYF,TGCAGCGCAAGCTACTCAGAGACCCAGTACTTC
TRBJ1-4,TRBV5-6,NA,many,CASSLRRIGEKLFF,TGTGCCAGCAGCTTAAGGAGGATAGGGGAAAAACTGTTTTTT
TRBJ2-7,TRBV5-1,NA,few,CASSLEYRTIDEQYF,TGCGCCAGCAGCTTGGAATATCGGACAATCGACGAGCAGTACTTC
TRBJ1-3,TRBV27,NA,few,CASRPYGVGDSGNTIYF,TGTGCCAGCAGGCCCTATGGAGTGGGGGACTCTGGAAACACCATATATTTT
TRBJ1-2,TRBV4-3,NA,few,CASSQDRRYGYTF,TGCGCCAGCAGCCAAGACAGAAGATATGGCTACACCTTC
TRBJ1-1,TRBV27,NA,few,CARLSDPNTEAFF,TGTGCCAGACTGTCGGACCCGAACACTGAAGCTTTCTTT
TRBJ1-1,TRBV4-2,NA,many,CASSQQGGDTEAFF,TGTGCCAGCAGCCAGCAGGGCGGGGACACTGAAGCTTTCTTT
TRBJ2-3,TRBV11-1,NA,NA,CASSLFQATDTQYF,TGTGCCAGCAGCTTATTCCAGGCCACAGATACGCAGTATTTT
TRBJ2-6,TRBV27,NA,few,CAIADWGSGANVLTF,TGTGCCATCGCGGACTGGGGCTCTGGGGCCAACGTCCTGACTTTC
TRBJ2-5,TRBV2,NA,many,CASSEAKLGATQYF,TGTGCCAGCAGTGAAGCCAAGCTAGGAGCCACCCAGTACTTC
TRBJ1-1,TRBV28,NA,few,CASSQQGKAFF,TGTGCCAGCAGTCAACAGGGTAAAGCTTTCTTT
TRBJ2-1,TRBV20-1,NA,few,CSVVENEQFF,TGCAGTGTGGTGGAGAATGAGCAGTTCTTC
TRBJ1-1,TRBV29-1,TRBD1,many,CSVAGGADTEAFF,TGCAGCGTCGCAGGGGGCGCGGACACTGAAGCTTTCTTT
TRBJ1-5,TRBV24-1,TRBD1,few,CATSDSGTGRMKPQHF,TGTGCCACCAGTGATTCAGGGACAGGGAGGATGAAGCCCCAGCATTTT
TRBJ2-4,TRBV7-9,NA,few,CASSLALINIQYF,TGTGCCAGCAGCTTAGCACTCATAAACATTCAGTACTTC
TRBJ2-3,TRBV6-6,TRBD2,NA,CASSPGLAGTDTQYF,TGTGCCAGCAGCCCCGGACTAGCGGGCACAGATACGCAGTATTTT
TRBJ1-6,TRBV18,TRBD1,many,CASSPRTGGWSPLHF,TGTGCCAGCTCACCGAGGACAGGGGGCTGGTCACCCCTCCACTTT
TRBJ2-1,TRBV27,NA,many,CASVRTGGNEQFF,TGTGCCAGCGTAAGGACTGGGGGCAATGAGCAGTTCTTC
TRBJ2-3,TRBV29-1,TRBD2,NA,CSVTSGRQYF,TGCAGCGTTACTAGCGGTCGACAGTATTTT